What follows are 13 T cell receptor beta chains derived from one specimen sequenced in a study of radiotherapy plus CTLA-4 blockade in lung cancer. Repertoires were generated with immunoSEQ multiplex PCR, while TCRdb's copy carries only in-frame clones and drops some. This table has some 50,000 clones, around 85% appearing once. The specimen comprised peripheral blood, sampled from a patient treated with radiotherapy plus ipilimumab. These receptors were taken from a human donor with non-small cell lung cancer who had a partial response to radiotherapy plus ipilimumab.

V usage is TRBV15 and J usage is TRBJ2-6, with a weak D call TRBD2 (7 bases). The V end was cut by 0 bases, the J end by 0 bases, with 15 bases between. This CDR3 region has 19 residues. Germline CDR1 reads LNHNV; CDR2 reads YYDKDF (reference sequence). CDR3 amino acids: CATSRDEGGGSSGANVLTF. The DNA for the CDR3 is TGTGCCACCAGCAGAGATGAGGGGGGCGGGAGCTCTGGGGCCAACGTCCTGACTTTC. Full variable domain (remainder filled in from reference TRBV15 and TRBJ2-6): DAMVIQNPRYQVTQFGKPVTLSCSQTLNHNVMYWYQQKSSQAPKLLFHYYDKDFNNEADTPDNFQSRRPNTSFCFLDIRSPGLGDTAMYLCATSRDEGGGSSGANVLTFGAGSRLTVL.

In its sample, this clone was seen once. This chain connects TRBV6-5 to TRBJ1-6; D unclear. The CDR3 consists of 12 residues. V was pared by 5 bases and J by 7 bases, with 6 bases between. From germline, CDR1 is MNHEY and CDR2 SVGAGI. The CDR3 sequence is CASSRTNSPLHF. CDR3 in DNA: TGTGCCAGCAGTAGAACAAATTCACCCCTCCACTTT.

The rearrangement uses TRBV6-1 and TRBJ1-1; D remains unclear. V lost 3 bases to trimming and J lost 5 bases, with 13 bases between them. The length of the CDR3 is 14 residues. Germline V gene sequence: CDR1 MNHNS, CDR2 SASEGT. The DNA of the CDR3 is TGTGCCAGCAGTGAGGGAGCCGAGGGAACTGAAGCTTTCTTT. This encodes CASSEGAEGTEAFF.

The V and J genes are TRBV2 and TRBJ1-5; D unclear. Germline CDR1 is SNHLY and CDR2 is FYNNEI. V was clipped by 6 bases and J by 0 bases, with 9 bases between them. The CDR3 runs 14 residues. The CDR3 is CASSRLNSNQPQHF. DNA for the CDR3: TGTGCCAGCAGCCGGTTAAATAGCAATCAGCCCCAGCATTTT.

The chain combines TRBV5-1 with TRBJ2-3, with 12 bases that match TRBD2. V gave up 0 bases and J gave up 6 bases; unmatched junction bases: 2. Germline CDR1 SGHRS, CDR2 YFSETQ. The CDR3 consists of 15 residues. The CDR3 spells CASSLALAGGDTQYF. In DNA form, the CDR3 reads TGCGCCAGCAGCTTGGCTCTAGCGGGGGGGGATACGCAGTATTTT.

This rearrangement joins TRBV28 to TRBJ1-5; no clear D. Germline V gene sequence: CDR1 MDHEN, CDR2 SYDVKM. This CDR3 has 15 amino acids. Trimming removed 3 bases from V and 0 bases from J, with 9 bases in between. Here the CDR3 reads CASSFWAVSNQPQHF. CDR3 coding DNA: TGTGCCAGCAGTTTTTGGGCCGTTAGCAATCAGCCCCAGCATTTT.

This rearrangement joins TRBV2 to TRBJ2-3; 12 positions agree with TRBD1. The V and J ends lost 0 bases and 5 bases, in that order; junction bases with no gene match: 6. CDR3 length equals 17 residues. CDR1 is SNHLY, CDR2 FYNNEI, per germline. As DNA, the CDR3 is TGTGCCAGCAGTGAAGCTTGGGGGACAGGGGGCGGAGATACGCAGTATTTT. This translates into CASSEAWGTGGGDTQYF.

J is TRBJ2-7 and V is TRBV5-1; 9 bases align to TRBD1. With V trimmed by 4 bases and J by 3 bases, 5 bases remained unmatched. Per germline, CDR1 SGHRS and CDR2 YFSETQ. This CDR3 is 14 amino acids long. For the CDR3, the DNA is TGCGCCAGCAGCCCGACAGGGGGACGCTACGAGCAGTACTTC. It encodes CASSPTGGRYEQYF.

Only a few counts were recorded for this clone. The rearrangement uses TRBV4-2 and TRBJ2-2, with D possibly TRBD1 on 5 matching bases. V lost 0 bases to trimming and J lost 4 bases, with 9 bases between them. This CDR3 is 15 amino acids long. The germline V gene has CDR1 LGHNA and CDR2 YNFKEQ. CDR3 coding DNA: TGTGCCAGCAGCCAAGAGGACATAACCACCGGGGAGCTGTTTTTT. Translation: CASSQEDITTGELFF.

In nucleotides, the CDR3 is TGCGCCAGCAGCCCGTCGGCCGGACAGGGGGCGTTCGGGGAGCTGTTTTTT. Protein product: CASSPSAGQGAFGELFF. The chain has TRBV5-1 and TRBJ2-2, with 11 bases identical to TRBD1. Germline CDR1 reads SGHRS; CDR2 reads YFSETQ. The CDR3 spans 17 residues. V dropped 4 bases and J dropped 7; count of bases not matched to a gene: 12.

The genes are TRBV6-5 and TRBJ2-7; TRBD1 matches at 11 bases. V dropped 8 bases and J dropped 4; count of bases not matched to a gene: 4. This CDR3 spans 13 amino acids. CDR1 and CDR2 from the germline V gene are MNHEY and SVGAGI. CDR3 nucleotide sequence: TGTGCCAGCTCCGGGACAGGGGGATACGAGCAGTACTTC. Its protein product is CASSGTGGYEQYF.

As to this clone: A read error may account for a junction end that differs from germline. The V and J genes are TRBV2 and TRBJ2-7, with D perhaps TRBD2 (5 bases). This CDR3 comprises 12 residues. CDR1 and CDR2 (germline): SNHLY, FYNNEI. CDR3: CTSGDEGYEQYF. Written as DNA, the CDR3 is TGTACCAGCGGTGACGAGGGTTACGAGCAGTACTTC. The complete variable domain, with remaining parts taken from reference TRBV2 and TRBJ2-7, reads EPEVTQTPSHQVTQMGQEVILRCVPISNHLYFYWYRQILGQKVEFLVSFYNNEISEKSEIFDDQFSVERPDGSNFTLKIRSTKLEDSAMYFCTSGDEGYEQYFGPGTRLTVT.

This chain joins TRBV5-1 and TRBJ2-1; weak D call: TRBD2 (6 bases). The V gene lost 5 bases and the J gene lost 0 bases, with 12 bases spanning the gap. Germline V gene sequence: CDR1 SGHRS, CDR2 YFSETQ. There are 15 residues in the CDR3. The CDR3 sequence is CASRGGPSSYNEQFF. In nucleotides, the CDR3 is TGCGCCAGCAGGGGGGGACCCAGCTCCTACAATGAGCAGTTCTTC.